This T cell receptor beta chain emerged from a study of blood T cell repertoires in COVID-19. The CDR3 is 16 residues long. J was trimmed by 5 bases and V by 5 bases; bases with no gene match: 10. The germline CDR1 and CDR2 sequences are MNHNY and SVGAGI (reference sequence). In the original analysis: Amplification from reference gene primers served as the basis for estimated nucleated cell counts. The protocol was immunoSEQ multiplex PCR, while the TCRdb copy is restricted to in-frame clones and leaves out a portion. The DNA was the basis for D and trimming; V, J and clone size are from that table. The sample lists some 150,000 clones, around nine tenths occurring once.

The V call is TRBV6-6, the J call TRBJ2-3; 10 bases align to TRBD1. The receptor was isolated from a middle-aged woman with acute or convalescent COVID-19. Sequences were obtained from peripheral blood. The DNA for the CDR3 is TGTGCCAGCAGTAAACCCGGGACAGGGGCTGAAGATACGCAGTATTTT. It translates to CASSKPGTGAEDTQYF.